What follows are 10 T cell receptor beta chains derived from one specimen sequenced in a study of blood T cell repertoires in COVID-19. TCRdb's table, derived via immunoSEQ multiplex PCR, lists solely in-frame clones and lacks some. The sample lists about 100,000 clones; roughly 85% were seen once. Input material: peripheral blood. These receptors all come from a woman in her 70s with acute or convalescent COVID-19.

This clone showed up just once. The rearrangement joins TRBV6-5 to TRBJ1-2; no clear D gene. Germline CDR1 MNHEY, CDR2 SVGAGI. This CDR3 is 14 amino acids long. Trimming cost V 7 bases and J 8 bases, with 20 bases left between them. DNA for the CDR3: TGTGCCAGCACCCCGAGCGGGGATCCCCGGGGCTACACCTTC. This gives the protein CASTPSGDPRGYTF.

This chain uses TRBV5-1 with TRBJ1-3; D is unresolved. CDR3 length: 17 amino acids. Germline V gene lookup returns CDR1 SGHRS and CDR2 YFSETQ. Trimming took 0 bases from V and 0 from J, leaving 13 bases between them. CDR3 DNA sequence: TGCGCCAGCAGCTTGGGTTATGCAGGCAACTCTGGAAACACCATATATTTT. Its protein product is CASSLGYAGNSGNTIYF.

This chain links TRBV19 with TRBJ1-6; 7 nucleotides agree with TRBD1. The germline V gene has CDR1 LNHDA and CDR2 SQIVND (reference sequence). The length of the CDR3 is 15 residues. The trim removed 8 bases at V and 6 bases at J, leaving 10 bases unmatched. Here the CDR3 DNA reads TGTGCCAGTGGGACAGTCACGGGCAGTAATTCACCCCTCCACTTT. Translating gives CASGTVTGSNSPLHF.

The chain combines TRBV5-1 with TRBJ1-4, with D perhaps matching TRBD1 (6 bases). The CDR3 extends over 13 amino acids. Germline V gene lookup returns CDR1 SGHRS and CDR2 YFSETQ. V lost 6 bases and J lost 6, with 12 bases in between. In DNA, the CDR3 is TGCGCCAGCAATGGGGGCGTCGATGAAAAACTGTTTTTT. It codes for CASNGGVDEKLFF.

The chain is built from TRBV11-2 and TRBJ2-2; 7 positions match TRBD1. Germline V CDR1 and CDR2: SGHAT, FQNNGV. The length of the CDR3 is 16 residues. The V gene end was trimmed by 0 bases and the J gene end by 1 base; junction bases not matched to a gene: 2. The CDR3 DNA reads as TGTGCCAGCAGCTTAGAGAGGGGGCAGAACACCGGGGAGCTGTTTTTT. It specifies CASSLERGQNTGELFF.

In its sample, this clone was seen a few times. The chain links TRBV18 to TRBJ2-5, with a possible D match to TRBD1 (6 bases). V was clipped by 3 bases and J by 5 bases, with 13 bases between them. The germline V gene has CDR1 KGHSH and CDR2 LQKENI. The CDR3 extends over 14 amino acids. CDR3 bases: TGTGCCAGCTCACCGAGCCAGGGGAAGGAGACCCAGTACTTC. Its protein product is CASSPSQGKETQYF.

The V gene is TRBV5-6, the J gene TRBJ2-7, with 8 bases aligning to TRBD1. The CDR3 contains 15 residues. The germline V gene encodes CDR1 SGHDT and CDR2 YYEEEE. Trimming cost V 4 bases and J 1 base; bases outside gene matches: 7. The CDR3 DNA reads TGTGCCAGCAGCATAGACAGGGGACTGTCCTACGAGCAGTACTTC. It is translated as CASSIDRGLSYEQYF.

This sequence joins TRBV6-5 and TRBJ2-2; 7 bases align to TRBD2. This CDR3 is built from 16 residues. Looked up from germline, CDR1 is MNHEY and CDR2 is SVGAGI. Trimming cost V 2 bases and J 0 bases; bases outside gene matches: 3. The CDR3 nucleotides read TGTGCCAGCAGTTACGGGGAGGGATCGAACACCGGGGAGCTGTTTTTT. Residues: CASSYGEGSNTGELFF.

The chain uses TRBV19 and TRBJ2-6; D call uncertain. The CDR3 runs 16 residues. Trimming took 6 bases from V and 2 from J, leaving 14 bases between them. CDR1 LNHDA and CDR2 SQIVND come from the germline V gene (reference sequence). The CDR3 nucleotides read TGTGCCAGTAGCCATGGTAGAATCCCTGGGGCCAACGTCCTGACTTTC. Its protein product is CASSHGRIPGANVLTF.

CDR3 sequence (DNA): TGTGCCAGCAGCCTACCGGGACAGATCCCTGGAAACACCATATATTTT. It is translated as CASSLPGQIPGNTIYF. The V and J genes are TRBV7-9 and TRBJ1-3; TRBD1 matches 7 bases. V was pared by 5 bases and J by 2 bases, with 9 bases of the junction left unmatched. The CDR3 loop spans 16 amino acids. Germline V gene sequence: CDR1 SEHNR, CDR2 FQNEAQ (reference sequence). The variable domain in full, with the rest retrieved from reference TRBV7-9 and TRBJ1-3, is DTGVSQNPRHKITKRGQNVTFRCDPISEHNRLYWYRQTLGQGPEFLTYFQNEAQLEKSRLLSDRFSAERPKGSFSTLEIQRTEQGDSAMYLCASSLPGQIPGNTIYFGEGSWLTVV.